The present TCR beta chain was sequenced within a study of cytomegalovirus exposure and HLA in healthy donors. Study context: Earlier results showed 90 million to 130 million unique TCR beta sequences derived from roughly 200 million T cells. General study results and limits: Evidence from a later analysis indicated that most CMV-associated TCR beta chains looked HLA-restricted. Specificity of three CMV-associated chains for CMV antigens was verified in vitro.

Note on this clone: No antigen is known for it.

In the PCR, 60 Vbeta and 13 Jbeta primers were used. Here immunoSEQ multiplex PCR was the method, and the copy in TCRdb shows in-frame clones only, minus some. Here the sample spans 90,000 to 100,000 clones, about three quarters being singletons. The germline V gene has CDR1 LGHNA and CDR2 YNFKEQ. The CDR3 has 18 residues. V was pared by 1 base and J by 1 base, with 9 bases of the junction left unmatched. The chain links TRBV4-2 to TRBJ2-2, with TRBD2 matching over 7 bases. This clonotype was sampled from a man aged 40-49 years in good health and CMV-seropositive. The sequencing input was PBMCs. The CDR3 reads CASSQGLGGLVNTGELFF. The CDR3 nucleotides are TGTGCCAGCAGCCAAGGCCTGGGGGGGTTGGTGAACACCGGGGAGCTGTTTTTT.